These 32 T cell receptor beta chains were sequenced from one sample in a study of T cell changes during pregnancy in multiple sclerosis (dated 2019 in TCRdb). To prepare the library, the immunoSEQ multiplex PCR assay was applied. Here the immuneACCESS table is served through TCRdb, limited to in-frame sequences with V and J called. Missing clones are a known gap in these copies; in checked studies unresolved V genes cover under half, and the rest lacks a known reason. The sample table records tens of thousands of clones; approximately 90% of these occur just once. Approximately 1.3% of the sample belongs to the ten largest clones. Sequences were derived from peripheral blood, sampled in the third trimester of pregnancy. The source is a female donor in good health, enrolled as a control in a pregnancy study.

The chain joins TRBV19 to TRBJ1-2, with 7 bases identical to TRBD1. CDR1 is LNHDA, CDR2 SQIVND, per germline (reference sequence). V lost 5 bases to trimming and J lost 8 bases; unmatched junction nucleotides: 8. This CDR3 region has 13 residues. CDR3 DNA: TGTGCCAGTAGTTCCGACAGGGTCAGAGGCTACACCTTC. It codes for CASSSDRVRGYTF.

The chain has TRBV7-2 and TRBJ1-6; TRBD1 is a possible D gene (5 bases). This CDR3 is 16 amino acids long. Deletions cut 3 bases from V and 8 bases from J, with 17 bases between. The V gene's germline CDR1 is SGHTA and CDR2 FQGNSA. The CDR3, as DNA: TGTGCCAGCAGCTTCTTTTCTGCAGGGTCGGATTCACCCCTCCACTTT. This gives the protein CASSFFSAGSDSPLHF. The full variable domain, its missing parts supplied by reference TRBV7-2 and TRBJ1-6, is GAGVSQSPSNKVTEKGKDVELRCDPISGHTALYWYRQSLGQGLEFLIYFQGNSAPDKSGLPSDRFSAERTGGSVSTLTIQRTQQEDSAVYLCASSFFSAGSDSPLHFGNGTRLTVT.

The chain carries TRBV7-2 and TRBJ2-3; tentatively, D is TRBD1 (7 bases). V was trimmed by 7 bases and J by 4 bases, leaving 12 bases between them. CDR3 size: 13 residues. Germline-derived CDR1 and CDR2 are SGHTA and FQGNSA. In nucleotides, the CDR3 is TGTGCCAGCAACCAGGGGGGTCCAGATACGCAGTATTTT. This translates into CASNQGGPDTQYF.

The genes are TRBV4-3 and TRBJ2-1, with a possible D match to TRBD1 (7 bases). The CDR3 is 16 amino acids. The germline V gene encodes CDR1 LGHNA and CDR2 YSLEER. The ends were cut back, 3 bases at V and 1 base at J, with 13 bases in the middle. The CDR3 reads CASSHGQGGSYNEQFF. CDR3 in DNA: TGCGCCAGCAGCCATGGTCAGGGGGGATCCTACAATGAGCAGTTCTTC.

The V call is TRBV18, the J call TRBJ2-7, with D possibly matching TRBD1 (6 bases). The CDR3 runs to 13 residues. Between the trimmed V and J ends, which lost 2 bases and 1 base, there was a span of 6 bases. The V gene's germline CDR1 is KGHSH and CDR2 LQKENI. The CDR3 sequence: CASSPDRSYEQYF. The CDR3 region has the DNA TGTGCCAGCTCACCAGACAGGTCCTACGAGCAGTACTTC.

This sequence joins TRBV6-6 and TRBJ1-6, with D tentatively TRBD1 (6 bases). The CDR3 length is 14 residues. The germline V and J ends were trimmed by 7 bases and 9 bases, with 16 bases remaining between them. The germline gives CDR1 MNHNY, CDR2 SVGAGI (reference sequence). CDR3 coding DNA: TGTGCCAGCACCTTACTACAGGGAACTTCACCCCTCCACTTT. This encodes CASTLLQGTSPLHF.

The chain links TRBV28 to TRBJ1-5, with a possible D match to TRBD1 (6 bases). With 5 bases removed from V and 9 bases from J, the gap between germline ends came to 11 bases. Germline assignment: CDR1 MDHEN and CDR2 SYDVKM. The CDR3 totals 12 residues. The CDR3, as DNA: TGTGCCAGCAGTCAGGGGTCGCGGCCCCAGCATTTT. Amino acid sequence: CASSQGSRPQHF.

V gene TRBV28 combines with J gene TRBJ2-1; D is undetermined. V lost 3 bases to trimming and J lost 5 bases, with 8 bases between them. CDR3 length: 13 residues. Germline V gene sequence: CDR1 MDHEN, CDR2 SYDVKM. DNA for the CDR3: TGTGCCAGCAGTTTCCTGGGCGACAATGAGCAGTTCTTC. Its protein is CASSFLGDNEQFF. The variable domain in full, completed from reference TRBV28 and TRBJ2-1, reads DVKVTQSSRYLVKRTGEKVFLECVQDMDHENMFWYRQDPGLGLRLIYFSYDVKMKEKGDIPEGYSVSREKKERFSLILESASTNQTSMYLCASSFLGDNEQFFGPGTRLTVL.

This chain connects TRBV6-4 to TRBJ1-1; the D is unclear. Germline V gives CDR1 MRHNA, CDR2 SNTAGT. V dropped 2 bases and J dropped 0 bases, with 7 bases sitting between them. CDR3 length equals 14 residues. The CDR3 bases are TGTGCCAGCAGTGACGAGGGAGTGAACACTGAAGCTTTCTTT. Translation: CASSDEGVNTEAFF.

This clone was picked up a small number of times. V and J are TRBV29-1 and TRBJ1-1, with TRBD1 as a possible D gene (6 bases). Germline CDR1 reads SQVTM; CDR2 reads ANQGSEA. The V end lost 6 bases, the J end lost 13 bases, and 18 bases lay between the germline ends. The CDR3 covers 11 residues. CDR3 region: CSVSGGSVGFF. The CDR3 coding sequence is TGCAGCGTGAGCGGGGGCTCGGTTGGTTTCTTT. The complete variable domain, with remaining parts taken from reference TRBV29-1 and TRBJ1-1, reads SAVISQKPSRDICQRGTSLTIQCQVDSQVTMMFWYRQQPGQSLTLIATANQGSEATYESGFVIDKFPISRPNLTFSTLTVSNMSPEDSSIYLCSVSGGSVGFFGQGTRLTVV.

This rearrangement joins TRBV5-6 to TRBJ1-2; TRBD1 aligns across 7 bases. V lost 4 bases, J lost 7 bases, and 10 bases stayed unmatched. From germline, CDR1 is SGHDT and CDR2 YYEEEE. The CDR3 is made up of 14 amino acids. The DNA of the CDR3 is TGTGCCAGCAGCCCGGGACAGCCCGGGGCTGGCTACACCTTC. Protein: CASSPGQPGAGYTF.

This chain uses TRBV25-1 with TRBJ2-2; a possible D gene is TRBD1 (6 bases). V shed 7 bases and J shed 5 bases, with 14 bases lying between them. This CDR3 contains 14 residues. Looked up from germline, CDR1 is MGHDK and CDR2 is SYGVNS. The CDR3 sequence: CASKGAGETGELFF. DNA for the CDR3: TGTGCCAGCAAAGGGGCAGGGGAAACCGGGGAGCTGTTTTTT.

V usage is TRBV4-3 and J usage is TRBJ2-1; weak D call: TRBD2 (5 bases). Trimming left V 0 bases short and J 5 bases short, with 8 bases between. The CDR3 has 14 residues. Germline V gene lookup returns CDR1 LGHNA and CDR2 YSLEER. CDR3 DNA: TGCGCCAGCAGCCAAGAGGGAGCTCACAATGAGCAGTTCTTC. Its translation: CASSQEGAHNEQFF.

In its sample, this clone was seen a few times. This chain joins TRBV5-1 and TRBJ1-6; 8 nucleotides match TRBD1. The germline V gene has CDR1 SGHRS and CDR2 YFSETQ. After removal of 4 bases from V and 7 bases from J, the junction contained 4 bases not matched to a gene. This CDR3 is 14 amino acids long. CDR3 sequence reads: CASSRDRRNSPLHF. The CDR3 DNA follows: TGCGCCAGCAGCCGGGACAGGAGGAATTCACCCCTCCACTTT.

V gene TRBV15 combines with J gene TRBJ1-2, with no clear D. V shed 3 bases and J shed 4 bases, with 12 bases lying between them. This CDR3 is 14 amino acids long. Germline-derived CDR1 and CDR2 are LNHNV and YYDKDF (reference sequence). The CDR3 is CATSSGGRIYGYTF. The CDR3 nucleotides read TGTGCCACCAGCAGTGGAGGGCGGATCTATGGCTACACCTTC.

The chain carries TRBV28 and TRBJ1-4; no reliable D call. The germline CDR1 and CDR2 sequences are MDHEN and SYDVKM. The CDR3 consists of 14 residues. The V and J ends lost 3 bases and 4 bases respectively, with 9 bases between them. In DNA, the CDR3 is TGTGCCAGCAGTTTTGGCGGAATTAATGAAAAACTGTTTTTT. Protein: CASSFGGINEKLFF.

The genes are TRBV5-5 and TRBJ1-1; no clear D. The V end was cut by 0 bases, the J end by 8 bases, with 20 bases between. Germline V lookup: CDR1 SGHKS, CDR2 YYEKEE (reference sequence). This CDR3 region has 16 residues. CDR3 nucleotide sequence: TGTGCCAGCAGCTTGGCCAATGGTTACCTCGGGGAAGAAGCTTTCTTT. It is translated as CASSLANGYLGEEAFF.

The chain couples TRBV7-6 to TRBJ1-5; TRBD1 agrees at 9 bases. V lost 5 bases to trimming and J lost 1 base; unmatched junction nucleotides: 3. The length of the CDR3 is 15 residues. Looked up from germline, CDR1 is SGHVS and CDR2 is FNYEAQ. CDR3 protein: CASSRGQGSNQPQHF. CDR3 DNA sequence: TGTGCCAGCAGCCGTGGACAGGGGAGCAATCAGCCCCAGCATTTT.

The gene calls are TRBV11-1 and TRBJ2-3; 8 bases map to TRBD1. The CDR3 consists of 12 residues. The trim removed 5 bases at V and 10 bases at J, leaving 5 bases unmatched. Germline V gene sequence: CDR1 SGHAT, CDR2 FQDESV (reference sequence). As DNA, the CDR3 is TGTGCCAGCAGCCCCGGGACAGGATCGCAGTATTTT. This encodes CASSPGTGSQYF.

CDR3 residues: CASSRTLGVGYEQYF. The CDR3 DNA sequence: TGTGCCAGCAGCCGTACTTTAGGAGTCGGGTACGAGCAGTACTTC. The chain employs TRBV7-2 and TRBJ2-7, with no clear D. CDR3 length: 15 amino acids. The V end was cut by 5 bases, the J end by 4 bases, with 18 bases between. Looked up from germline, CDR1 is SGHTA and CDR2 is FQGNSA.

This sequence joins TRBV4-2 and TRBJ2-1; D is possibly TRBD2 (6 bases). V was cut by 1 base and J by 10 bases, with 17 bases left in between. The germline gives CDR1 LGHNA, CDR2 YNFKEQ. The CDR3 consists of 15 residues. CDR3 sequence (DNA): TGTGCCAGCAGCCAAGTCTCTAGTTGGGGGGACGAGCAGTTCTTC. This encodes CASSQVSSWGDEQFF.

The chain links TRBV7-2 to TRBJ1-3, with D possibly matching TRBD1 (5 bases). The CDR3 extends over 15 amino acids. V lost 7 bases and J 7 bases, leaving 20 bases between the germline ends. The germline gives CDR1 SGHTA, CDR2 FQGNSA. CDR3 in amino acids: CASTPGGPPGNTIYF. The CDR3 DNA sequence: TGTGCCAGCACCCCGGGGGGTCCTCCCGGGAACACCATATATTTT.

DNA for the CDR3: TGCGCCAGCAGCTTGGAAGGGAACGGACTGAATGAAAAACTGTTTTTT. Protein product: CASSLEGNGLNEKLFF. V is TRBV5-1 and J is TRBJ1-4; D gene ambiguous. The CDR3 has 16 residues. Germline values: CDR1 SGHRS, CDR2 YFSETQ. V was clipped by 0 bases and J by 5 bases, with 14 bases between them. The full variable domain, in which reference TRBV5-1 and TRBJ1-4 provide the parts outside the CDR3, is KAGVTQTPRYLIKTRGQQVTLSCSPISGHRSVSWYQQTPGQGLQFLFEYFSETQRNKGNFPGRFSGRQFSNSRSEMNVSTLELGDSALYLCASSLEGNGLNEKLFFGSGTQLSVL.

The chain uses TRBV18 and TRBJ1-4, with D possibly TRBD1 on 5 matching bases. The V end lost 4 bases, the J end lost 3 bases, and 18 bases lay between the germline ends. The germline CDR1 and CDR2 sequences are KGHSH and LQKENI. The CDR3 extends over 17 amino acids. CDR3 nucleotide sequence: TGTGCCAGCTCACAAAGGACTGCGGGACTTCCTAATGAAAAACTGTTTTTT. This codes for CASSQRTAGLPNEKLFF.

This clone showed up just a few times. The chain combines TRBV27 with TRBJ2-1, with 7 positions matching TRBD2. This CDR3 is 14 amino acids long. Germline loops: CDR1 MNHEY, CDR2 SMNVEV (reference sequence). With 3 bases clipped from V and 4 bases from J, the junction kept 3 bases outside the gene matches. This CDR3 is CASSFGREYNEQFF. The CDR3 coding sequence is TGTGCCAGCAGTTTCGGGCGGGAGTACAATGAGCAGTTCTTC.

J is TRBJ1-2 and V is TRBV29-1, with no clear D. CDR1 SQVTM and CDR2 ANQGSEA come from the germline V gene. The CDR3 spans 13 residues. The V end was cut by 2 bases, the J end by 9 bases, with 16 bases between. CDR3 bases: TGCAGCGTTGAACCGGAGCGGCCGGGGAGCTACACCTTC. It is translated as CSVEPERPGSYTF. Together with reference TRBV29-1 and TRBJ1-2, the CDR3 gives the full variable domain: SAVISQKPSRDICQRGTSLTIQCQVDSQVTMMFWYRQQPGQSLTLIATANQGSEATYESGFVIDKFPISRPNLTFSTLTVSNMSPEDSSIYLCSVEPERPGSYTFGSGTRLTVV.

This CDR3 reads CASSISRRGNSGHNEQFF. The CDR3 DNA follows: TGTGCCAGCAGCATCTCCCGGCGGGGCAATAGCGGGCACAATGAGCAGTTCTTC. This sequence joins TRBV9 and TRBJ2-1; 7 bases map to TRBD2. This CDR3 has 18 residues. The V gene's germline CDR1 is SGDLS and CDR2 YYNGEE. The V gene end was trimmed by 4 bases and the J gene end by 5 bases; junction bases not matched to a gene: 18.

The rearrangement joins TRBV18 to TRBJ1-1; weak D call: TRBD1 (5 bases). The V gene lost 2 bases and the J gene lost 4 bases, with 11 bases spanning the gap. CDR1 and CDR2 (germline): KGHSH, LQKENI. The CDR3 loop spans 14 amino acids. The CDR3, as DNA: TGTGCCAGCTCACCAGGAGGGGATGGCACTGAAGCTTTCTTT. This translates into CASSPGGDGTEAFF.

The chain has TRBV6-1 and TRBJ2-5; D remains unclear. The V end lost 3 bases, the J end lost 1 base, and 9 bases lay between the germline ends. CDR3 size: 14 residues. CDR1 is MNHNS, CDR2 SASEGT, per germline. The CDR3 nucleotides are TGTGCCAGCAGTGATCGGTCCGGCCAAGAGACCCAGTACTTC. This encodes CASSDRSGQETQYF.

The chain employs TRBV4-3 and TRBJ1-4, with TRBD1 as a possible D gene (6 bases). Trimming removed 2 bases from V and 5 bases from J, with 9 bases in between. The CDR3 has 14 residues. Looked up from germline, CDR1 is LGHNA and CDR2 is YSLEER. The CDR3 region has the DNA TGCGCCAGCAGCCAATCTCAGGGGAATGAAAAACTGTTTTTT. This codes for CASSQSQGNEKLFF.

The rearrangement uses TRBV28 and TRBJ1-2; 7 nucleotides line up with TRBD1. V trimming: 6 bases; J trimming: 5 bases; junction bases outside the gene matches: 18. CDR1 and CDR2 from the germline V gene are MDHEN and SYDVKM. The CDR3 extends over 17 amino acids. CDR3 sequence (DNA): TGTGCCAGCAGCATATACCTACAGGGGCCTGAACTGTATGGCTACACCTTC. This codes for CASSIYLQGPELYGYTF.

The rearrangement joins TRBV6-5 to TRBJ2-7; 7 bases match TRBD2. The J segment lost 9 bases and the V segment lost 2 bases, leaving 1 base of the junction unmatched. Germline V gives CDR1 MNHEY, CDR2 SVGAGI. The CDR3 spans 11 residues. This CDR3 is CASSYGGGQYF. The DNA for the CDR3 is TGTGCCAGCAGTTACGGCGGGGGGCAGTACTTC.